This record looks at one T cell receptor beta chain sequence and its context. This entry is derived from a study of blood T cell repertoires in COVID-19. Study summary: COVID-19 samples from acute and convalescent phases originated in the United States, Italy and Spain.

In the authors' workflow: Reference gene primers were amplified, and this amplification served to estimate nucleated cell counts. Some clones are missing from TCRdb's copy, which holds only in-frame ones; the method was immunoSEQ multiplex PCR. D and trimming come from the DNA, and the V and J calls and clone size come from that table. The sample includes almost 200,000 clones, around four fifths of them seen just once. Enrolled during active infection, Seattle patients were then followed longitudinally. Trimming pared 5 bases from V and 4 bases from J, leaving 17 bases between. The CDR3 is 16 residues long. From germline, CDR1 is SGHNT and CDR2 YENEEA.

The sample consisted of peripheral blood. The origin of this receptor is a man aged 55 to 69 with COVID-19, enrolled during active disease. The V call is TRBV11-3, the J call TRBJ2-2; a possible D gene is TRBD1 (6 bases). The CDR3 DNA reads TGTGCCAGCAGCCCAGGTGGGACAAGGGGCACCGGGGAGCTGTTTTTT. It codes for CASSPGGTRGTGELFF.